This T cell receptor (beta chain) was observed in a study of radiotherapy plus CTLA-4 blockade in lung cancer. For the study at large: Roughly 17% of enrolled patients responded objectively, and 25% to 40% had disease control.

The table came from immunoSEQ multiplex PCR; TCRdb's copy has only in-frame clones and leaves some out. The top ten hold under 10% of the sample, which has tens of thousands of clones, about 80% seen once. About this clone itself: Its antigen is unknown.

Study-level results: Some TCR clones had been derived from tumors. These clones expanded in peripheral blood after radiotherapy plus ipilimumab. Reports state that early shifts in blood T cell clones, with interferon-beta, best predicted response.

This CDR3 is 16 amino acids long. Trimming removed 8 bases at V and 10 bases at J, with 24 bases between. CDR1 is SGHAT and CDR2 is FQNNGV in the germline V gene. The V and J genes are TRBV11-2 and TRBJ1-6; D is unclear. The receptor was isolated from a human donor with non-small cell lung cancer who had a complete response to radiotherapy plus ipilimumab. The source material was peripheral blood, sampled from a patient treated with radiotherapy plus ipilimumab. CDR3 amino acids: CASSFMSPGSGSPLHF. The CDR3 DNA reads TGTGCCAGCTCTTTTATGAGCCCGGGGTCGGGATCACCCCTCCACTTT.